Given below is one T cell receptor (beta chain) in context. How the authors handled the data: Estimates of nucleated cell counts were drawn from the amplification of reference gene primers. Here immunoSEQ multiplex PCR was the method, and the copy in TCRdb shows in-frame clones only, minus some. The V and J calls and the clone size are those of that table, but D and trimming were determined from the DNA. The sample lists about 32,000 clones, 93% seen once, with over 0.7% in the top ten. The data were taken from a study of blood T cell repertoires in COVID-19. The overall study: The United States, Italy and Spain provided the acute and convalescent COVID-19 samples. T cells, B-cell-depleted T cells, or PBMCs supplied cDNA or gDNA.

CDR1 SGHDT and CDR2 YYEEEE come from the germline V gene. The CDR3 is 15 residues long. J lost 3 bases, V lost 2 bases, and 3 bases had no gene match. The material sequenced was peripheral blood. The rearrangement joins TRBV5-6 to TRBJ1-5; 9 bases are shared with TRBD1. The source of this sequence is a male donor with active COVID-19. The CDR3 spells CASSFDRGINQPQHF. The CDR3 nucleotides read TGTGCCAGCAGCTTTGACAGGGGGATCAATCAGCCCCAGCATTTT.